This T cell receptor beta chain emerged from a study of CD8+CD57+ T cells in acquired aplastic anemia. This clonotype has a single count. The template used for profiling TCR beta VDJ and CDR3 was genomic DNA. In TCRdb, the reads were re-called with MiXCR into one record per CDR3 protein. The data contain approximately 99,000 distinct CDR3 sequences, around 49% of them singletons. CDR3 size: 13 residues. V lost 6 bases and J lost 8, with 14 bases in between. Germline V gene sequence: CDR1 SQVTM, CDR2 ANQGSEA. The rearrangement uses TRBV29-1 and TRBJ1-6; TRBD1 might be the D (6 bases). This clonotype originated in a human donor in good health, serving as a control. Sequenced input: sorted CD4+, CD8+, or CD8+CD57+ T cells (not recorded which) from PBMCs. The CDR3 region is CSVQTGWDSPLHF. The CDR3, as DNA: TGCAGCGTACAGACAGGTTGGGATTCACCCCTCCACTTT.